This T cell receptor (beta chain) was captured by sequencing in a study of blood T cells in healthy people across ages. The study isolated at least 6.5 million PBMCs from each sample. Study results and caveats: Naive T cell percentage showed a strong correlation with TCR beta diversity. The fall in TCR beta diversity per million T cells was roughly linear with age.

This CDR3 contains 13 residues. V was trimmed by 3 bases and J by 10 bases, leaving 12 bases between them. CDR1 is SGHDN, CDR2 FVKESK, per germline. A J-beta primer mix and a sample-barcoded 5' primer were used in a second PCR of about 7 to 12 cycles. From each sample, at least 3 million paired-end reads containing CDR3 were obtained. TCRdb itself ran the 5' RACE reads through MiXCR, one entry per CDR3 protein. The data contain 1.4 million to 1.5 million distinct CDR3 sequences, 40% to 50% of them singletons. About this clonotype itself: Its antigen is unidentified.

The V gene is TRBV14, the J gene TRBJ1-4; no clear D gene. The material sequenced was blood. This TCR was sampled from a woman younger than 35 in good health. CDR3 DNA: TGTGCCAGCAGCCATCCTAACCTAGGAAAACTGTTTTTT. Translated, it gives CASSHPNLGKLFF.